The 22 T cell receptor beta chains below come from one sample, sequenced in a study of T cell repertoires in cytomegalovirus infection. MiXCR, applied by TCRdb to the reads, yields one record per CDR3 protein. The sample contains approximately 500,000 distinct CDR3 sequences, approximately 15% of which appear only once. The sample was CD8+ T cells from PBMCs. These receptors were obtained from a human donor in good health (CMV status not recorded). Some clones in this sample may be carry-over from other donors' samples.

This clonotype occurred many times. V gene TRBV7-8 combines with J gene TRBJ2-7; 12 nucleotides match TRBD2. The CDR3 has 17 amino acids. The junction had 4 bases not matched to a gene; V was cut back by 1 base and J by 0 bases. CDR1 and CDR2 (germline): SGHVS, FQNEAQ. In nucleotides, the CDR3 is TGTGCCAGCAGCTTAGAACTAGCGGGGGGCAGCTCCTACGAGCAGTACTTC. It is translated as CASSLELAGGSSYEQYF.

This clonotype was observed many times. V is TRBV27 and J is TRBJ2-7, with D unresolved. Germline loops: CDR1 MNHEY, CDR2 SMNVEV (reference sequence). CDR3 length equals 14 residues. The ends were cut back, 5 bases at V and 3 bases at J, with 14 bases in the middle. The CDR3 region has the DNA TGTGCCAGCAGTACTACGACGGTGAGCTACGAGCAGTACTTC. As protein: CASSTTTVSYEQYF.

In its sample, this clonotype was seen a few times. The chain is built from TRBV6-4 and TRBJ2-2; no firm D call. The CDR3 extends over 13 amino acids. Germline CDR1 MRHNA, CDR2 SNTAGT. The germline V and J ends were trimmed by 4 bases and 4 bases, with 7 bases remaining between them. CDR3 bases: TGTGCCAGCAGTGTAGCAGGCACCGGGGAGCTGTTTTTT. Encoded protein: CASSVAGTGELFF.

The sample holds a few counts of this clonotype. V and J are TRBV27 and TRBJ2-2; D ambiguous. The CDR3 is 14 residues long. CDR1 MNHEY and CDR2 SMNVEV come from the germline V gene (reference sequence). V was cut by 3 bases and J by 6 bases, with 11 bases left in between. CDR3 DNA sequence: TGTGCCAGCAGTTTTGCCGGCCGTCCCGGGGAGCTGTTTTTT. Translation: CASSFAGRPGELFF.

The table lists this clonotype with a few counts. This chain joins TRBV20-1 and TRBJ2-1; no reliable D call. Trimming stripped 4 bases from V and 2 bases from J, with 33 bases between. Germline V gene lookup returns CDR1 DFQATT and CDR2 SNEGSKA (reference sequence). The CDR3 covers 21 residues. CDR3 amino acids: CSATPYVTVPFQSFTYNEQFF. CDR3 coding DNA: TGCAGTGCTACCCCGTATGTGACGGTCCCCTTCCAATCTTTTACCTACAATGAGCAGTTCTTC.

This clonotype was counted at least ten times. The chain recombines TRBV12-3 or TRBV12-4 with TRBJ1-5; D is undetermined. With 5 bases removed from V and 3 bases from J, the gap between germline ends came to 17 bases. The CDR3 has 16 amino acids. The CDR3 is CASSQGMMGDNQPQHF. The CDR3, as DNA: TGTGCCAGCAGTCAAGGGATGATGGGCGACAATCAGCCCCAGCATTTT.

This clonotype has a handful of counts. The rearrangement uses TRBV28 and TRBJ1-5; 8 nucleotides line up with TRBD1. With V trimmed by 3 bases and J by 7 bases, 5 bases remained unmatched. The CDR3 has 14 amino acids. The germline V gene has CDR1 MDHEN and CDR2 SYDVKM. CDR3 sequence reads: CASSFTTGGQPQHF. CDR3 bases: TGTGCCAGCAGTTTTACTACAGGGGGACAGCCCCAGCATTTT.

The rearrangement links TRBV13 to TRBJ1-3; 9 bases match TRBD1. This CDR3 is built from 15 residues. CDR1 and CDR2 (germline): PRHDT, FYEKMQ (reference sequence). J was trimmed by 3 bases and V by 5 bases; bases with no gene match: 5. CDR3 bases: TGTGCCAGCAGCAAACAGGGGGCGGTTGGAAACACCATATATTTT. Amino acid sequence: CASSKQGAVGNTIYF.

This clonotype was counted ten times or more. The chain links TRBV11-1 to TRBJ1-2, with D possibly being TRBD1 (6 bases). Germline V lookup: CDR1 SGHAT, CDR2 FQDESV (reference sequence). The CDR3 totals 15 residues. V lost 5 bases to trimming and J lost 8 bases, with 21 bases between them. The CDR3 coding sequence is TGTGCCAGCAGCCCTCGAGGGGGGGCAGCGAGAGGCTACACCTTC. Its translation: CASSPRGGAARGYTF.

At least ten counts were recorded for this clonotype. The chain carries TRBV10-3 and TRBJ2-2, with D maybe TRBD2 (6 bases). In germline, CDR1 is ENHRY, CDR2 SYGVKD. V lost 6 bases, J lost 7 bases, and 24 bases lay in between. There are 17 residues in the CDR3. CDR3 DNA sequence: TGTGCCATCAGCGAGCTCAACGCGGGACGGGGAAACGGGGAGCTGTTTTTT. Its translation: CAISELNAGRGNGELFF.

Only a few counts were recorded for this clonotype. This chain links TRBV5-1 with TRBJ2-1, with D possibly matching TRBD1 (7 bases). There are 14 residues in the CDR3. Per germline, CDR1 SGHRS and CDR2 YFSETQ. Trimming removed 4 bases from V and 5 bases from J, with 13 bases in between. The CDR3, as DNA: TGCGCCAGCAGCCCGCGGGACAGCGACAATGAGCAGTTCTTC. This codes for CASSPRDSDNEQFF.

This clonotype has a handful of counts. The CDR3 coding sequence is TGTGCCAGCAGTGTCCGGGCCCCCGGCAGTTCACCCCTCCACTTT. Translating it yields CASSVRAPGSSPLHF. The chain joins TRBV27 to TRBJ1-6; D uncertain. Germline assignment: CDR1 MNHEY and CDR2 SMNVEV (reference sequence). The CDR3 is made up of 15 amino acids. V was pared by 5 bases and J by 9 bases, with 17 bases between.

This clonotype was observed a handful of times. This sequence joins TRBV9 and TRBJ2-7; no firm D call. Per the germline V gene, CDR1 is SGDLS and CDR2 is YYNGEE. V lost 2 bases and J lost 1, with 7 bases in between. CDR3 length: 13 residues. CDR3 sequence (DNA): TGTGCCAGCAGCGTCGACGCATCCTACGAGCAGTACTTC. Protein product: CASSVDASYEQYF.

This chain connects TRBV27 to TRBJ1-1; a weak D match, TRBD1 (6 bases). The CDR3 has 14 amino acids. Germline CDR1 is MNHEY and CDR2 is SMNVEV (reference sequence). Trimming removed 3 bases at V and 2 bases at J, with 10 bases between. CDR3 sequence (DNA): TGTGCCAGCAGTTTTCAGGGGACAAACACTGAAGCTTTCTTT. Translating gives CASSFQGTNTEAFF.

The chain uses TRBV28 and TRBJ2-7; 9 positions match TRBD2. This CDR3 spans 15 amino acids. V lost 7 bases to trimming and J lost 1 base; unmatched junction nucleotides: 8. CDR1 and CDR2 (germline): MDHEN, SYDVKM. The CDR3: CASKIETSGSYEQYF. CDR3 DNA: TGTGCCAGCAAGATTGAGACTAGCGGATCCTACGAGCAGTACTTC.

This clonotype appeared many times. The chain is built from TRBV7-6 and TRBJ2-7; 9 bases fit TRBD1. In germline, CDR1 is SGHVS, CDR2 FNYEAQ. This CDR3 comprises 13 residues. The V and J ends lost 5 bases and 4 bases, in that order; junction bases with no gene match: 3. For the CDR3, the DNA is TGTGCCAGCAGCGGACAGGGGATATACGAGCAGTACTTC. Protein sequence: CASSGQGIYEQYF.

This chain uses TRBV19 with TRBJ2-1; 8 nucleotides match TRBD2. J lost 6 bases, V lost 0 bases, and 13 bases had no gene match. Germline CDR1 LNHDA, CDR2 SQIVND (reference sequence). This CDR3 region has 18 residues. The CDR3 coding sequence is TGTGCCAGTAGTATAGATCAAGGGAGACTAGCGTTATCCAATGAGCAGTTCTTC. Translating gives CASSIDQGRLALSNEQFF.

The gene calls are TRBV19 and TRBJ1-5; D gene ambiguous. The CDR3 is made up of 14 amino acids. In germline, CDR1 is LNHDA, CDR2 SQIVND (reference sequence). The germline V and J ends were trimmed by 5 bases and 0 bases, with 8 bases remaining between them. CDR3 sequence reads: CASSPEYSNQPQHF. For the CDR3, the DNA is TGTGCCAGTAGTCCGGAATATAGCAATCAGCCCCAGCATTTT.

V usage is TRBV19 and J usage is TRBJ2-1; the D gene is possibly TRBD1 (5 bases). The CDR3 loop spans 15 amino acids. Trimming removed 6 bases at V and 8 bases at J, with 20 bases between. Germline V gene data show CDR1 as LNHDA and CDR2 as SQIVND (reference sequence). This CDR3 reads CASSPLPRDRDEQFF. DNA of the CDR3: TGTGCCAGTAGCCCTCTCCCCAGGGATCGAGATGAGCAGTTCTTC.

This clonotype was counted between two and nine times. CDR3 protein: CASSQGPLWEGFGELFF. CDR3 DNA: TGTGCCAGCAGCCAAGGCCCTCTGTGGGAGGGTTTCGGGGAGCTGTTTTTT. The rearrangement uses TRBV3-1 and TRBJ2-2; TRBD2 matches 7 bases. CDR3 length: 17 amino acids. The trim removed 1 base at V and 7 bases at J, leaving 12 bases unmatched. CDR1 and CDR2 from the germline V gene are LGHDT and YNNKEL (reference sequence).

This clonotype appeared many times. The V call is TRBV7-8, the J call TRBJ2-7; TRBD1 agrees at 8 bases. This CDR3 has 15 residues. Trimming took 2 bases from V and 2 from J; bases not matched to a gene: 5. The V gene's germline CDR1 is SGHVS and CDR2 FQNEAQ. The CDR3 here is CASSLYGTGTYEQYF. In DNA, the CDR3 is TGTGCCAGCAGCTTATATGGGACAGGAACCTACGAGCAGTACTTC.

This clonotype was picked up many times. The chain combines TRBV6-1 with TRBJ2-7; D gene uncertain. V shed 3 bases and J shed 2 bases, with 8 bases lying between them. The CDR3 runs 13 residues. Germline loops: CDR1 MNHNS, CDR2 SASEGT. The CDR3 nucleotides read TGTGCCAGCAGTGACAGCGAAGCCTACGAGCAGTACTTC. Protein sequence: CASSDSEAYEQYF.